This T cell receptor beta chain was identified in a study of cytomegalovirus exposure and HLA in healthy donors. About this clone itself: Its target is unknown.

The CDR3 spans 13 residues. Germline values: CDR1 GTSNPN, CDR2 SVGIG (reference sequence). Germline trimming cut 4 bases from V and 5 bases from J; bases unmatched to any gene: 7. PCR involved 60 Vbeta and 13 Jbeta primers. Produced via immunoSEQ multiplex PCR; TCRdb's table is partial and in-frame only. The specimen's table records around 110,000 clones. The study, taken as a whole, reports: Excluded were some V segments that proved indistinguishable, including TRBV6-2 and TRBV6-3.

Sequencing was performed on PBMCs. This clonotype was obtained from a man aged 35-49 years in good health and CMV-seropositive. The chain employs TRBV30 and TRBJ2-7; 8 nucleotides line up with TRBD2. This CDR3 reads CAWTGGGTDEQYF. In DNA, the CDR3 is TGTGCCTGGACCGGGGGGGGGACGGACGAGCAGTACTTC.